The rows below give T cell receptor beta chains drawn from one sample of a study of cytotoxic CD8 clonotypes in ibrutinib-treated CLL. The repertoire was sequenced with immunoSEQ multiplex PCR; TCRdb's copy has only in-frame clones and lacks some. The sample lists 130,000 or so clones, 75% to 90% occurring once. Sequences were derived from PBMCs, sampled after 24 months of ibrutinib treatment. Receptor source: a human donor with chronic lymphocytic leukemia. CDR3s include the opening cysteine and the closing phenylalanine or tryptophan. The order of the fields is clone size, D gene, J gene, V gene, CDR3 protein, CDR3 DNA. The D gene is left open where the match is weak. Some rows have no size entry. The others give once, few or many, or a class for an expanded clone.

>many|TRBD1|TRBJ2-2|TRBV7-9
CASSPDRGNTGELFF
TGTGCCAGCAGCCCCGACAGGGGGAACACCGGGGAGCTGTTTTTT
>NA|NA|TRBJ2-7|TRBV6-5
CASSYSPNGGYEQYF
TGTGCCAGCAGTTACTCGCCAAACGGAGGCTACGAGCAGTACTTC
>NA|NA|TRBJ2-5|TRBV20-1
CSAPSSSQYF
TGCAGTGCTCCGAGCAGTTCCCAGTACTTC
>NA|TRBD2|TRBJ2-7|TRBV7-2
CASSAGLAGGEQYF
TGTGCCAGCAGCGCGGGACTAGCGGGAGGCGAGCAGTACTTC
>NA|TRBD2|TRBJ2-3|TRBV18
CASSPRVAGDLGTDTQYF
TGTGCCAGCTCACCAAGGGTAGCGGGGGATCTTGGCACAGATACGCAGTATTTT
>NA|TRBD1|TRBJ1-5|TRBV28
CASSFGTALGQPQHF
TGTGCCAGCAGTTTTGGGACAGCACTCGGTCAGCCCCAGCATTTT
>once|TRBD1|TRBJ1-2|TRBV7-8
CASSPDRAAYGYTF
TGTGCCAGCAGCCCGGACAGGGCAGCCTATGGCTACACCTTC
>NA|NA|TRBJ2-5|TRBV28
CATLGGDQETQYF
TGTGCCACCCTCGGCGGGGATCAAGAGACCCAGTACTTC
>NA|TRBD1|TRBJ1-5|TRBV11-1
CASSKGQGANQPQHF
TGTGCCAGCAGCAAAGGACAGGGGGCCAATCAGCCCCAGCATTTT
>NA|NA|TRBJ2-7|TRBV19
CASSIRGYEQYF
TGTGCCAGTAGTATTCGGGGCTACGAGCAGTACTTC
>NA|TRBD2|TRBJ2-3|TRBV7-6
CASSPIGLSGGLTDTQYF
TGTGCCAGCAGCCCCATTGGCCTGAGCGGGGGGCTCACAGATACGCAGTATTTT
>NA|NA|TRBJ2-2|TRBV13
CASSRRREVNTGELFF
TGTGCCAGCAGCCGGCGGAGGGAGGTTAACACCGGGGAGCTGTTTTTT
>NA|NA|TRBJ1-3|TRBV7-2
CASSLAGGLGNTIYF
TGTGCCAGCAGCTTAGCGGGGGGCCTTGGAAACACCATATATTTT
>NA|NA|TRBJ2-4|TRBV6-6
CASSYLLGPQYF
TGTGCCAGCAGTTATTTGTTGGGGCCCCAGTACTTC
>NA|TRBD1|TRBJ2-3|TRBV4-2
CASSQESVFVAGGARNSQYF
TGTGCCAGCAGCCAAGAATCTGTTTTCGTGGCAGGGGGCGCAAGGAATTCGCAGTATTTT
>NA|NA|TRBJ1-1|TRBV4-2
CASSQDPGGGTEAFF
TGTGCCAGCAGCCAAGACCCGGGGGGAGGAACTGAAGCTTTCTTT
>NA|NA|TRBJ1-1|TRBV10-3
CAISVTEMMVGTEAFF
TGTGCCATCAGTGTTACCGAGATGATGGTGGGCACTGAAGCTTTCTTT
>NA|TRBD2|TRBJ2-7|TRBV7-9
CASSPETSSGGAYEQYF
TGTGCCAGCAGCCCCGAGACGTCTAGCGGGGGAGCCTACGAGCAGTACTTC
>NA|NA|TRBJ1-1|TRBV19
CASRDSGPQTEAFF
TGTGCCAGTCGTGATTCCGGGCCCCAAACTGAAGCTTTCTTT
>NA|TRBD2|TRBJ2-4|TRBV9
CASSVGSGGALGNIQYF
TGTGCCAGCAGCGTCGGTAGCGGGGGGGCCCTTGGAAACATTCAGTACTTC
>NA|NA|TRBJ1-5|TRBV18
CASSPSQRVQPQHF
TGTGCCAGCTCACCGTCACAAAGGGTTCAGCCCCAGCATTTT
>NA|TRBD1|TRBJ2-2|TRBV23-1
CASSQETGPNTGELFF
TGCGCCAGCAGTCAAGAGACAGGGCCGAACACCGGGGAGCTGTTTTTT
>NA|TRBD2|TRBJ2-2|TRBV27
CASSFRTSVGTGELFF
TGTGCCAGCAGTTTCAGGACTAGCGTTGGCACCGGGGAGCTGTTTTTT
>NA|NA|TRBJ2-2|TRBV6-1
CASIFEGGRGELFF
TGTGCCAGCATTTTTGAGGGGGGTAGGGGGGAGCTGTTTTTT
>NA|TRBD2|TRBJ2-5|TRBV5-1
CASSTGTSFSETQYF
TGCGCCAGCAGCACCGGGACTAGCTTCTCGGAGACCCAGTACTTC
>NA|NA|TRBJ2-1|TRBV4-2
CASSHDWGGVPSSYNEQFF
TGTGCCAGCAGCCACGACTGGGGCGGGGTCCCGAGCTCCTACAATGAGCAGTTCTTC
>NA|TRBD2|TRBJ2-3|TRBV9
CASSVGTSGGAARDTQYF
TGTGCCAGCAGCGTAGGAACTAGCGGGGGGGCCGCGAGAGATACGCAGTATTTT
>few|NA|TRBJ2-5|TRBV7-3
CASSLNTGGWETQYF
TGTGCCAGCAGCCTCAATACCGGAGGGTGGGAGACCCAGTACTTC
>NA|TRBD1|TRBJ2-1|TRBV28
CASRSGDRDNEQFF
TGTGCCAGCAGATCCGGAGACAGGGATAATGAGCAGTTCTTC
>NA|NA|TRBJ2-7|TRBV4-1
CASSRTVIGTGSYEQYF
TGCGCCAGCAGCCGGACAGTTATCGGTACAGGATCCTACGAGCAGTACTTC
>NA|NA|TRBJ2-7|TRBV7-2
CASSLVGDNYEQYF
TGTGCCAGCAGCTTAGTTGGGGACAACTACGAGCAGTACTTC
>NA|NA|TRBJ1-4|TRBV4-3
CASSQDRAPREKLFF
TGCGCCAGCAGCCAAGATCGGGCCCCCCGAGAAAAACTGTTTTTT
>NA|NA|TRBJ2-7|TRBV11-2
CASSLDGPGYEQYF
TGTGCCAGCAGCTTGGACGGACCTGGCTACGAGCAGTACTTC
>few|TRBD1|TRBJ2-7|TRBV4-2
CASSPQTGAEQYF
TGTGCCAGCAGCCCCCAGACAGGGGCCGAGCAGTACTTC
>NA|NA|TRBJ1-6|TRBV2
CASSGLAPNSPLHF
TGTGCCAGCAGCGGTTTGGCCCCAAATTCACCCCTCCACTTT
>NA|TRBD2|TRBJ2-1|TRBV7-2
CASSPIGGAYNEQFF
TGTGCCAGCAGCCCAATCGGGGGGGCATACAATGAGCAGTTCTTC
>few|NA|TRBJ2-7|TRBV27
CASSVDGRGFYEQYF
TGTGCCAGCAGTGTTGACGGGCGGGGCTTCTACGAGCAGTACTTC
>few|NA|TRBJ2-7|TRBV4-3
CASSQDGRGMSEQYF
TGCGCCAGCAGCCAAGATGGGCGGGGAATGAGCGAGCAGTACTTC
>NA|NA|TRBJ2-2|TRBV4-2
CASSPWTGTLRGGTGELFF
TGTGCCAGCAGCCCGTGGACAGGGACTTTGCGGGGGGGAACCGGGGAGCTGTTTTTT
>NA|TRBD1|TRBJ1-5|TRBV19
CASSIYRNRDRRYSNQPQHF
TGTGCCAGTAGTATATACCGAAACCGGGACAGACGGTATAGCAATCAGCCCCAGCATTTT
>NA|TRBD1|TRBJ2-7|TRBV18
CASSQGQGSSYEQYF
TGTGCCAGCTCACAGGGACAGGGGAGCTCCTACGAGCAGTACTTC
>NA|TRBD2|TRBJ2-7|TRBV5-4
CASSWTSGARSYEQYF
TGTGCCAGCAGCTGGACTAGCGGGGCCCGCTCCTACGAGCAGTACTTC
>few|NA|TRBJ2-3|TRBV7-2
CASSFDRLDTQYF
TGTGCCAGCAGCTTCGACAGATTAGATACGCAGTATTTT
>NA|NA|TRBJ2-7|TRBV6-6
CASSQAPRGEGEQYF
TGTGCCAGCAGCCAAGCTCCCAGGGGAGAGGGGGAGCAGTACTTC
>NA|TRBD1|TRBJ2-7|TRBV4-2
CASSQIQGEYEQYF
TGTGCCAGCAGCCAAATTCAGGGGGAATACGAGCAGTACTTC
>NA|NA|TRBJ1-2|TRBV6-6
CASTQRGGVYGYTF
TGTGCCAGCACCCAAAGGGGCGGGGTCTATGGCTACACCTTC
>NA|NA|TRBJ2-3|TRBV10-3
CAISERGDYVTQYF
TGTGCCATCAGTGAAAGGGGGGACTACGTTACGCAGTATTTT
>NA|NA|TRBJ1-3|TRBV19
CASSYRASGNTIYF
TGTGCCAGTAGTTACCGGGCCTCTGGAAACACCATATATTTT
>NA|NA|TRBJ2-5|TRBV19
CASSAPRGTGGETQYF
TGTGCCAGTAGTGCCCCTAGGGGGACTGGGGGAGAGACCCAGTACTTC
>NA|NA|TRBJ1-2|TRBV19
CASSIVRDGYTF
TGTGCCAGTAGTATCGTTAGGGACGGCTACACCTTC
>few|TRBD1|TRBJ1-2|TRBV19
CASSRDRRGYTF
TGTGCCAGTAGTAGGGACAGGAGGGGCTACACCTTC
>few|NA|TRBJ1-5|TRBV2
CASSESRGGVQPQHF
TGTGCCAGCAGTGAATCCAGGGGAGGCGTTCAGCCCCAGCATTTT